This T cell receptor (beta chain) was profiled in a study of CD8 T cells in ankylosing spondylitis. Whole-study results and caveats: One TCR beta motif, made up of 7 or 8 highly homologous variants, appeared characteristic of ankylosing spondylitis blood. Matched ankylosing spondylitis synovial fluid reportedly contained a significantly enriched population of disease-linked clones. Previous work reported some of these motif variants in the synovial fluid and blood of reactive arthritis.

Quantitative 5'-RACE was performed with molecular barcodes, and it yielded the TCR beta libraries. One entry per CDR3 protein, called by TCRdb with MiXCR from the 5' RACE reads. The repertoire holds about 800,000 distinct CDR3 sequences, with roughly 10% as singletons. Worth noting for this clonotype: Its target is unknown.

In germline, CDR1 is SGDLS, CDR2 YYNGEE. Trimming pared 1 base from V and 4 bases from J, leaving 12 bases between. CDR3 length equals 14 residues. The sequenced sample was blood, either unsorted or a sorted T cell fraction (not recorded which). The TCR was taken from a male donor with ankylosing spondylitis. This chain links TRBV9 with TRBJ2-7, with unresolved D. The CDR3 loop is CASSVSRMGYEQYF. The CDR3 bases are TGTGCCAGCAGCGTATCAAGGATGGGGTACGAGCAGTACTTC.